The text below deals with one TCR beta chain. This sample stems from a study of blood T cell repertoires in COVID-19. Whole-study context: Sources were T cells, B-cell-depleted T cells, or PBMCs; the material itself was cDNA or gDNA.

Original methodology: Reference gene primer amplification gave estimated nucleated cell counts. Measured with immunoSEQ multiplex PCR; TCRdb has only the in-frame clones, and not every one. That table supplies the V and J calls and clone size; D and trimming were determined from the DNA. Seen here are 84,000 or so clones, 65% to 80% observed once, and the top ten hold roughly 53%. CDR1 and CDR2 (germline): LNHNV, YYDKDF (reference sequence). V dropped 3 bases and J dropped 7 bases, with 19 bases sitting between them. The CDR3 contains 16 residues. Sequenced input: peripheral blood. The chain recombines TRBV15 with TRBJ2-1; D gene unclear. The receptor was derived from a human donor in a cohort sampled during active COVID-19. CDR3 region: CATSRAQVPIGNEQFF. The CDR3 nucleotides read TGTGCCACCAGCAGGGCCCAGGTTCCTATTGGGAATGAGCAGTTCTTC.